This T cell receptor (beta chain) was sequenced for a study of blood T cell repertoires in COVID-19. At the level of the study: From the United States, Italy and Spain came samples of acute and convalescent COVID-19.

In the original workflow: Reference gene primer amplification gave nucleated cell count estimates. The data were produced by immunoSEQ multiplex PCR, yet TCRdb's version contains in-frame clones alone and is incomplete. V and J calls and clone size are as listed in that table; D and trimming were resolved from the DNA. Of fewer than 85,000 clones listed, about four fifths are singletons. This clone came up once. CDR1 is SQVTM, CDR2 ANQGSEA, per germline. This CDR3 has 11 amino acids. Trimming removed 8 bases from V and 5 bases from J, with 11 bases in between. The rearrangement links TRBV29-1 to TRBJ2-3, with D possibly TRBD2 on 6 matching bases. This TCR was sampled from a woman of 80 years or more with active or convalescent COVID-19. The sequenced sample consisted of peripheral blood. CDR3 nucleotide sequence: TGCAGCACCGGGGGTGGAGATACGCAGTATTTT. Protein sequence: CSTGGGDTQYF.